This TCR beta chain was retrieved from a study of lung T cells in sarcoidosis with Löfgren's syndrome. Study overall: Analyses focused on Löfgren's syndrome patients.

Overall study findings and caveats: These T cells were suggested, not shown, to recognize a putative antigen.

This clonotype is medium-sized in the sample. The target antigen is unknown. The junction departs from the called germline gene at one end, perhaps through a read error. TCRdb processed the reads anew with MiXCR; each CDR3 protein has one entry. The sample yields about 1,900 distinct CDR3 sequences, 28% seen once. The TCR sequence derives from a human donor with sarcoidosis (Löfgren's syndrome or another form), or a control subject (not recorded which). The sample was CD4+ T cells from bronchoalveolar lavage.

The CDR3 sequence is CASSLDRGRVIAF. In nucleotides, the CDR3 is TGTGCCAGCAGCTTGGACAGGGGCCGGGTAATTGCCTTC. The J gene is TRBJ1-2, the V gene TRBV5-5; TRBD1 matches 7 bases. Germline CDR1 reads SGHKS; CDR2 reads YYEKEE (reference sequence). This CDR3 region has 13 residues.